The TCR beta chain described here comes from a study of blood T cell repertoires in COVID-19. Across the study: Nucleic acid was either cDNA or gDNA, and it came from T cells, B-cell-depleted T cells, or PBMCs.

In germline, CDR1 is MNHEY, CDR2 SMNVEV (reference sequence). This CDR3 region has 14 residues. V was clipped by 5 bases and J by 1 base; unmatched bases: 4. Study processing details: Cell counts per sample came from amplifying reference gene primers. The assay was immunoSEQ multiplex PCR, and TCRdb's table has in-frame clones only and misses some. The D gene and trimming were derived from the DNA, and the V and J assignments and clone size from that table. The sample has roughly 81,000 clones; more than 85% are singletons. The sequencing sample was made of peripheral blood. J is TRBJ1-1 and V is TRBV27; 7 nucleotides align to TRBD1. This sequence originates from a man aged 35-49 years with acute or convalescent COVID-19. In DNA, the CDR3 is TGTGCCAGCAGTGCCCACAGGGGGAACACTGAAGCTTTCTTT. The encoded protein is CASSAHRGNTEAFF.